Below are 18 T cell receptor beta chains sequenced from a single sample in a study of tumor-infiltrating lymphocytes in primary liver carcinoma. Unsorted bulk tissue (about 20-30 mg) underwent RNA and DNA co-extraction. A constant-region primer served to make TCR beta cDNA from roughly 480 ng total RNA. Libraries covering TCR beta were generated through three nested multiplex PCR rounds (using a slightly modified ARM-PCR). TRBV1-TRBV30 forward and Cbeta reverse primers drove the first two approximately 10-cycle rounds. TCRdb reanalysed the multiplex PCR reads using MiXCR and keeps one entry per CDR3 protein. The table records approximately 110,000 distinct CDR3 sequences, 50% to 80% of them present only once. Sequencing was carried out using liver tumor tissue from sampling region 3. Documented subset: tumor region T3, left-lateral pole. These receptor sequences come from an older woman with primary liver carcinoma and hepatitis B virus infection.

As to this clonotype: At one boundary the junction diverges from the germline segment, which might be a read error. CDR3 nucleotides: TGTGCCAGCAGTTTAAGAGGGACAGACAAAGAGCAGTTCTTC. This translates into CASSLRGTDKEQFF. The genes are TRBV12-3 or TRBV12-4 and TRBJ2-1; TRBD1 aligns across 7 bases. The CDR3 runs to 14 residues.

The chain joins TRBV10-3 to TRBJ2-3, with no clear D. The CDR3 runs to 12 residues. V was clipped by 3 bases and J by 6 bases, with 7 bases between them. Germline CDR1 ENHRY, CDR2 SYGVKD. CDR3 nucleotide sequence: TGTGCCATCAGTGATGTAAAGGATACGCAGTATTTT. Protein product: CAISDVKDTQYF.

For this clonotype: One junction end does not reproduce the germline sequence, and a read error may be involved. The rearrangement uses TRBV25-1 and TRBJ1-5; D gene ambiguous. The CDR3 totals 12 residues. Germline V gene data show CDR1 as MGHDK and CDR2 as SYGVNS. Here the CDR3 DNA reads TGTTCCAGCAGTGAGGTCGATCAGCCCCAGCATTTT. Translating gives CSSSEVDQPQHF.

This clonotype has more than one count but fewer than ten. This could be a read error, since a much larger clone is one nucleotide away. The chain carries TRBV12-3 or TRBV12-4 and TRBJ2-3; D may correspond to TRBD1 or TRBD2 (5 bases each). The CDR3 contains 15 residues. This CDR3 is CTSSLGRGITDTQYF. For the CDR3, the DNA is TGTACCAGCAGTTTGGGACGAGGGATCACAGATACGCAGTATTTT.

On this clonotype: With a much larger clone just one base away, this may be a read error. The conserved final phenylalanine or tryptophan is absent from the CDR3, which likely points to a read error. The chain combines TRBV4-1 with TRBJ1-2; D possibly corresponds to TRBD1 (6 bases). V dropped 1 base and J dropped 8 bases, with 17 bases sitting between them. Germline assignment: CDR1 MGHRA and CDR2 YSYEKL. This CDR3 region has 15 residues. CDR3 residues: CASSQAPQGSYGYTL. For the CDR3, the DNA is TGCGCCAGCAGCCAAGCCCCCCAGGGGTCCTACGGCTACACCCTC.

As regards this clonotype: The junction does not match germline at one end; this may be a read error. The chain joins TRBV11-2 to TRBJ2-2; 8 bases align to TRBD1. CDR1 and CDR2 from the germline V gene are SGHAT and FQNNGV. The CDR3 covers 15 residues. CDR3 DNA sequence: TGTGCCAGCAGCTTTGGACAGGGATACACCGGAGAGCTGTTTTTT. It yields the protein CASSFGQGYTGELFF.

A note on this clonotype: A clone one base away is much larger, so this may be a read error. The V and J genes are TRBV10-2 and TRBJ1-2, with D possibly TRBD1 on 5 matching bases. Germline V gene lookup returns CDR1 WSHSY and CDR2 SAAADI. The ends were cut back, 3 bases at V and 5 bases at J, with 10 bases in the middle. The CDR3 runs to 13 residues. In nucleotides, the CDR3 is TGCGCCAGCAGTGAACAGGTTTTTTATGGCTACACCTTC. Translation: CASSEQVFYGYTF.

This chain uses TRBV6-5 with TRBJ2-2, with TRBD2 matching 12 bases. Unmatched junction bases numbered 8, after V lost 10 bases and J lost 5 bases. Germline V gives CDR1 MNHEY, CDR2 SVGAGI. The CDR3 runs 15 residues. CDR3 bases: TGTGCCAACAACCTACTAGCGGGAGGTACCGGGGAGCTGTTTTTT. This translates into CANNLLAGGTGELFF.

Worth noting for this clonotype: The junction does not match germline at one end; this may be a read error. The chain has TRBV12-3 or TRBV12-4 and TRBJ1-5; 7 nucleotides match TRBD1. CDR3 size: 13 residues. The CDR3 here is CVSSPPGGQPQHF. In DNA, the CDR3 is TGTGTCAGCAGTCCCCCAGGGGGTCAGCCCCAGCATTTT.

In the case of this clonotype: Without the conserved terminal phenylalanine or tryptophan, this CDR3 likely stems from a read error. The V and J genes are TRBV6-6 and TRBJ2-7, with 8 bases matching TRBD1. The V and J ends lost 0 bases and 3 bases, in that order; junction bases with no gene match: 4. Per the germline V gene, CDR1 is MNHNY and CDR2 is SVGAGI (reference sequence). The CDR3 sequence is 15 residues long. The CDR3 sequence is CASSYSVTGDYEQYL. The CDR3 DNA follows: TGTGCCAGCAGTTACTCAGTGACAGGGGACTACGAGCAGTACCTC.

The rearrangement joins TRBV7-9 to TRBJ2-7, with 9 nucleotides matching TRBD1. CDR1 SEHNR and CDR2 FQNEAQ come from the germline V gene (reference sequence). V dropped 0 bases and J dropped 3; count of bases not matched to a gene: 15. This CDR3 has 19 residues. The DNA of the CDR3 is TGTGCCAGCAGCTTAGCTTCGTCACCGGGGACAGGGTTTTACTACGAGCAGTACTTC. It specifies CASSLASSPGTGFYYEQYF.

The chain has TRBV11-2 and TRBJ2-5, with a possible D match to TRBD2 (6 bases). Germline-derived CDR1 and CDR2 are SGHAT and FQNNGV. V was cut by 7 bases and J by 4 bases, with 22 bases left in between. The CDR3 spans 16 residues. The CDR3 coding sequence is TGTGCCAGCACCACACCCAGGCTGGCGGGAAGAGAGACCCAGTACTTC. Translated, it gives CASTTPRLAGRETQYF.

This clonotype showed up many times. One junction end disagrees with the germline gene, perhaps due to a read error. The chain employs TRBV29-1 and TRBJ2-1; D uncertain. This CDR3 is 13 amino acids long. Germline CDR1 reads SQVTM; CDR2 reads ANQGSEA. CDR3 amino acids: CSVESDNYNEQSF. CDR3 coding DNA: TGCAGCGTTGAATCTGACAACTACAATGAGCAGTCCTTC.

Ten or more counts support this clonotype. The V gene is TRBV29-1, the J gene TRBJ2-1; TRBD2 aligns across 10 bases. V lost 1 base to trimming and J lost 0 bases; unmatched junction nucleotides: 9. The CDR3 spans 18 residues. CDR1 and CDR2 from the germline V gene are SQVTM and ANQGSEA. CDR3 bases: TGCAGCGTTGAAGGTTTTAGGGGACTAGCGCACTCCTACAATGAGCAGTTCTTC. Encoded protein: CSVEGFRGLAHSYNEQFF.

A remark on this clonotype: Because it lacks the conserved phenylalanine or tryptophan at the end, this CDR3 is likely a read error. The V call is TRBV4-1, the J call TRBJ2-7; possibly TRBD1 for D (6 bases). The CDR3 has 15 residues. Germline V gene lookup returns CDR1 MGHRA and CDR2 YSYEKL. CDR3 nucleotides: TGTGCCAGCAGCCTTCGGGACACCGAAACCTACGAGCAGTACCTC. It specifies CASSLRDTETYEQYL.

Points on this clonotype: This may come from a read error, since a much larger clone is one base off. The CDR3: CATIPVLRLSYTF. As DNA, the CDR3 is TGTGCCACCATACCGGTACTGAGGCTCAGCTACACCTTC. The chain combines TRBV28 with TRBJ1-2, with no clear D. Germline V CDR1 and CDR2: MDHEN, SYDVKM. The CDR3 runs to 13 residues. Between the trimmed V and J ends, which lost 10 bases and 9 bases, there was a span of 21 bases.

The chain is built from TRBV20-1 and TRBJ1-2, with 7 positions matching TRBD1. Germline V CDR1 and CDR2: DFQATT, SNEGSKA (reference sequence). V dropped 6 bases and J dropped 3; count of bases not matched to a gene: 10. The CDR3 has 14 residues. The CDR3 DNA reads as TGCAGTGCCGTAGTTACAGGGGATGACTATGGCTACACCTTC. Encoded protein: CSAVVTGDDYGYTF.

The rearrangement uses TRBV2 and TRBJ1-1, with D hard to call. V was shortened by 8 bases and J by 1 base, with 11 bases between the two germline ends. The germline gives CDR1 SNHLY, CDR2 FYNNEI. CDR3 size: 13 residues. CDR3 region: CASLLEGNTEAFF. CDR3 in DNA: TGTGCCAGCTTGTTGGAGGGGAACACTGAAGCTTTCTTT.